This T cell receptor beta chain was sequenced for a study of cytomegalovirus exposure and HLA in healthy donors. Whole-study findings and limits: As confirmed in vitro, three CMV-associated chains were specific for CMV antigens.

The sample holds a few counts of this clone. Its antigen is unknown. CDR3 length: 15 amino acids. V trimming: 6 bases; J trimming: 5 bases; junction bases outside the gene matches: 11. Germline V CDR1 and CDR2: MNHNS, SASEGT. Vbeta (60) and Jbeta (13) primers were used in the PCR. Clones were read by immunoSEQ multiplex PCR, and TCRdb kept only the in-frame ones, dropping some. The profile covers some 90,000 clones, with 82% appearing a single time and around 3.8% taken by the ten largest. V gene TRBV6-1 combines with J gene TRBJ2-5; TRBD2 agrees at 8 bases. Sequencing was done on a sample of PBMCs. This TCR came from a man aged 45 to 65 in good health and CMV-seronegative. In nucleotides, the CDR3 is TGTGCCAGCAGCCCCTGGGGCGGGGGGACGGAGACCCAGTACTTC. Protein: CASSPWGGGTETQYF.